What follows are 30 T cell receptor beta chains derived from one specimen sequenced in a study of blood T cell repertoires in COVID-19. Assay: immunoSEQ multiplex PCR; the TCRdb copy retains only in-frame clones and omits some. The sample consists of 200,000 to 250,000 clones, 80% to 90% of them appearing once. Sequencing was carried out using PBMCs or T cells enriched from blood (not recorded which). The receptors were sampled from a woman aged 40 to 50 with acute COVID-19.

The rearrangement uses TRBV3-1 (or the pseudogene TRBV3-2) and TRBJ1-6; a possible D gene is TRBD1 (6 bases). V lost 3 bases to trimming and J lost 9 bases, with 12 bases between them. This CDR3 has 14 residues. CDR1 is LGHDT and CDR2 is YNNKEL in the germline V gene (reference sequence). CDR3 in DNA: TGTGCCAGCAGCCAGGGACAAAGCGGTTCACCCCTCCACTTT. Its protein product is CASSQGQSGSPLHF.

CDR3 sequence reads: CASSFRGRAADTQYF. The CDR3 DNA reads TGTGCCAGCAGTTTCCGGGGGAGGGCCGCAGATACGCAGTATTTT. This chain joins TRBV27 and TRBJ2-3; 7 nucleotides match TRBD2. Germline trimming cut 3 bases from V and 4 bases from J; bases unmatched to any gene: 7. Germline CDR1 is MNHEY and CDR2 is SMNVEV (reference sequence). The CDR3 is 15 amino acids.

The chain uses TRBV7-9 and TRBJ2-1; tentative D call: TRBD2 (5 bases). CDR1 is SEHNR, CDR2 FQNEAQ, per germline (reference sequence). Trimming shortened V by 5 bases and J by 6 bases, and 14 bases separated the two germline ends. The CDR3 is 14 amino acids. This CDR3 is CASSRAISGNEQFF. CDR3 nucleotides: TGTGCCAGCAGCCGAGCTATCAGCGGCAATGAGCAGTTCTTC.

This clone was seen a handful of times. The junction and the germline gene differ at one end; a read error may be behind it. J is TRBJ2-7 and V is TRBV3-1 (or the pseudogene TRBV3-2); perhaps TRBD2 as D (6 bases). CDR3 size: 11 residues. Germline CDR1 reads LGHDT; CDR2 reads YNNKEL (reference sequence). The CDR3 DNA follows: TGTGCCAGCAGCCAAGGGCAGGGACTGCGGTTC. This encodes CASSQGQGLRF.

The genes are TRBV7-2 and TRBJ1-5; D not certain. In germline, CDR1 is SGHTA, CDR2 FQGNSA. Trimming cost V 5 bases and J 5 bases, with 19 bases left between them. CDR3 size: 16 residues. The CDR3, as DNA: TGTGCCAGCAGCCTTTCGTCCGGGGTGACGGATCAGCCCCAGCATTTT. Translating it yields CASSLSSGVTDQPQHF.

The chain carries TRBV7-6 and TRBJ2-6; the D gene is possibly TRBD2 (7 bases). V shed 4 bases and J shed 4 bases, with 17 bases lying between them. The CDR3 extends over 17 amino acids. Germline loops: CDR1 SGHVS, CDR2 FNYEAQ. The CDR3 spells CASSSRRGAQGANVLTF. The CDR3 nucleotides read TGTGCCAGCAGCTCTCGTCGGGGGGCGCAAGGGGCCAACGTCCTGACTTTC.

The rearrangement uses TRBV28 and TRBJ2-6; the D gene is possibly TRBD2 (5 bases). V was cut by 6 bases and J by 1 base, with 10 bases left in between. The CDR3 spans 15 residues. Germline V gives CDR1 MDHEN, CDR2 SYDVKM. CDR3 DNA: TGTGCCAGCAGCCTTAGCGCGTCTGGGGCCAACGTCCTGACTTTC. Translating gives CASSLSASGANVLTF.

The chain employs TRBV10-2 and TRBJ1-2, with 8 bases matching TRBD1. Looked up from germline, CDR1 is WSHSY and CDR2 is SAAADI. The CDR3 is made up of 15 amino acids. V trimming: 0 bases; J trimming: 8 bases; junction bases outside the gene matches: 8. CDR3 amino acids: CASSESGQGARGYTF. CDR3 DNA sequence: TGCGCCAGCAGTGAGTCTGGCCAGGGGGCGAGAGGCTACACCTTC.

CDR3 amino acids: CASSLRYNEQFF. The CDR3 bases are TGTGCCAGCAGTCTCAGGTACAATGAGCAGTTCTTC. The rearrangement uses TRBV28 and TRBJ2-1; D is uncertain. With 5 bases removed from V and 4 bases from J, the gap between germline ends came to 6 bases. The CDR3 totals 12 residues. Germline V gives CDR1 MDHEN, CDR2 SYDVKM.

This clone was seen ten or more times. The genes are TRBV4-1 and TRBJ2-7; 10 bases map to TRBD2. The length of the CDR3 is 15 residues. Unmatched junction bases numbered 7, after V lost 4 bases and J lost 4 bases. Germline V gene sequence: CDR1 MGHRA, CDR2 YSYEKL. Here the CDR3 reads CASSLSGTSDYEQYF. The CDR3 nucleotides read TGCGCCAGCAGCCTATCCGGGACTAGCGATTACGAGCAGTACTTC.

The genes are TRBV18 and TRBJ2-5, with TRBD2 matching 7 bases. V was pared by 6 bases and J by 5 bases, with 6 bases of the junction left unmatched. The CDR3 length is 13 residues. The germline V gene encodes CDR1 KGHSH and CDR2 LQKENI. CDR3 amino acids: CASSPGRGETQYF. CDR3 nucleotides: TGTGCCAGCTCGCCGGGGAGGGGTGAGACCCAGTACTTC.

The chain has TRBV7-3 and TRBJ1-2, with 8 bases identical to TRBD1. The CDR3 sequence is 14 residues long. Trimming at V came to 6 bases and at J to 8 bases, leaving 11 bases not matched to a gene. CDR1 and CDR2 (germline): SGHTA, FQGTGA. In nucleotides, the CDR3 is TGTGCCAGCAGTCCAGGACAGGGTCTAGGGGGCTACACCTTC. Protein: CASSPGQGLGGYTF. Together with reference TRBV7-3 and TRBJ1-2, the CDR3 gives the full variable domain: GAGVSQTPSNKVTEKGKYVELRCDPISGHTALYWYRQSLGQGPEFLIYFQGTGAADDSGLPNDRFFAVRPEGSVSTLKIQRTERGDSAVYLCASSPGQGLGGYTFGSGTRLTVV.

The rearrangement links TRBV27 to TRBJ1-2, with a weak D call TRBD1 (6 bases). V dropped 3 bases and J dropped 4 bases, with 9 bases sitting between them. The CDR3 loop spans 13 amino acids. CDR1 is MNHEY and CDR2 is SMNVEV in the germline V gene (reference sequence). CDR3 amino acids: CASSLVRGYGYTF. Written as DNA, the CDR3 is TGTGCCAGCAGTTTGGTCAGGGGCTATGGCTACACCTTC.

This sequence joins TRBV5-1 and TRBJ1-2; 10 bases line up with TRBD1. The germline V gene has CDR1 SGHRS and CDR2 YFSETQ. This CDR3 has 17 amino acids. Trimming took 4 bases from V and 4 from J; bases not matched to a gene: 13. The CDR3 nucleotides are TGCGCCAGCAGCCAAACCATCACGGACAGGGGGGGCTATGGCTACACCTTC. Its protein is CASSQTITDRGGYGYTF.

The chain combines TRBV5-1 with TRBJ2-4, with D possibly being TRBD1 (6 bases). The V gene's germline CDR1 is SGHRS and CDR2 YFSETQ. Deletions cut 0 bases from V and 5 bases from J, with 6 bases between. CDR3 length: 13 amino acids. CDR3 region: CASSLDRENIQYF. CDR3 in DNA: TGCGCCAGCAGCTTGGACAGGGAAAACATTCAGTACTTC.

The V gene is TRBV28, the J gene TRBJ2-5; 7 bases agree with TRBD2. Trimming cost V 3 bases and J 3 bases; bases outside gene matches: 1. Germline loops: CDR1 MDHEN, CDR2 SYDVKM. The CDR3 spans 13 residues. The CDR3 DNA sequence: TGTGCCAGCAGTTTGGGAGGGAAAGAGACCCAGTACTTC. It yields the protein CASSLGGKETQYF.

The chain couples TRBV7-8 to TRBJ2-7; 10 positions match TRBD2. Germline V CDR1 and CDR2: SGHVS, FQNEAQ. The V gene end was trimmed by 2 bases and the J gene end by 3 bases; junction bases not matched to a gene: 10. The CDR3 loop spans 17 amino acids. In DNA form, the CDR3 reads TGTGCCAGCAGCTTACCTTTAGCGGGAGGTTCCCTCTACGAGCAGTACTTC. It is translated as CASSLPLAGGSLYEQYF.

V gene TRBV7-6 combines with J gene TRBJ1-1; D may be TRBD1 (5 bases). The CDR3 contains 14 residues. The germline V gene encodes CDR1 SGHVS and CDR2 FNYEAQ. V shed 5 bases and J shed 7 bases, with 17 bases lying between them. This CDR3 reads CASSPRRGQFEAFF. The CDR3 DNA reads TGTGCCAGCAGCCCTCGGAGGGGTCAGTTTGAAGCTTTCTTT.

V usage is TRBV5-1 and J usage is TRBJ2-1, with a weak D call TRBD2 (5 bases). The CDR3 runs 13 residues. Trimming pared 5 bases from V and 4 bases from J, leaving 10 bases between. The germline gives CDR1 SGHRS, CDR2 YFSETQ. The CDR3 DNA reads as TGCGCCAGCAGACTAGTAGGATACAATGAGCAGTTCTTC. It codes for CASRLVGYNEQFF.

The genes are TRBV7-3 and TRBJ2-2; no definite D call. This CDR3 has 12 residues. Trimming removed 2 bases at V and 6 bases at J, with 4 bases between. CDR1 and CDR2 (germline): SGHTA, FQGTGA. CDR3 bases: TGTGCCAGCAGCTTATTCGCCGGGGAGCTGTTTTTT. Translation gives CASSLFAGELFF.

This CDR3 reads CASSIDHGTGLSYEQYF. CDR3 coding DNA: TGTGCCAGTAGTATAGACCACGGGACAGGGTTGTCCTACGAGCAGTACTTC. J is TRBJ2-7 and V is TRBV19; TRBD1 matches 9 bases. With V trimmed by 0 bases and J by 1 base, 7 bases remained unmatched. From germline, CDR1 is LNHDA and CDR2 SQIVND (reference sequence). This CDR3 contains 17 residues.

This chain links TRBV7-6 with TRBJ1-1; TRBD1 agrees at 7 bases. V lost 4 bases to trimming and J lost 4 bases; unmatched junction nucleotides: 12. Germline CDR1 and CDR2: SGHVS and FNYEAQ. This CDR3 spans 16 amino acids. In DNA form, the CDR3 reads TGTGCCAGCAGCTCTAACTCCGCAGGGACAGCCACTGAAGCTTTCTTT. This sequence encodes CASSSNSAGTATEAFF.

This rearrangement joins TRBV5-1 to TRBJ1-2; D is uncertain. Germline V lookup: CDR1 SGHRS, CDR2 YFSETQ. Trimming took 1 base from V and 6 from J, leaving 10 bases between them. The CDR3 runs 13 residues. Written as DNA, the CDR3 is TGCGCCAGCAGCTTGTACAGCAAAGATGGCTACACCTTC. Its translation: CASSLYSKDGYTF.

This chain links TRBV18 with TRBJ2-7; D uncertain. V was clipped by 0 bases and J by 0 bases, with 6 bases between them. Germline V lookup: CDR1 KGHSH, CDR2 LQKENI. The CDR3 is 14 amino acids. As DNA, the CDR3 is TGTGCCAGCTCACCACCGTCCCTCTCCTACGAGCAGTACTTC. It codes for CASSPPSLSYEQYF.

This clone was seen a handful of times. This chain connects TRBV7-9 to TRBJ2-7, with 7 bases fitting TRBD2. The CDR3 totals 11 residues. J was trimmed by 9 bases and V by 1 base; bases with no gene match: 0. Germline assignment: CDR1 SEHNR and CDR2 FQNEAQ (reference sequence). The CDR3: CASSLGEGQYF. The DNA for the CDR3 is TGTGCCAGCAGCTTAGGGGAGGGGCAGTACTTC.

The rearrangement uses TRBV5-1 and TRBJ2-7; D perhaps matches TRBD2 (6 bases). Germline CDR1 reads SGHRS; CDR2 reads YFSETQ. The CDR3 runs to 14 residues. V lost 4 bases and J lost 3, with 14 bases in between. The CDR3 loop is CASSRSEGIYEQYF. CDR3 coding DNA: TGCGCCAGCAGCCGATCGGAGGGAATCTACGAGCAGTACTTC. The full variable domain, completed using reference TRBV5-1 and TRBJ2-7, is KAGVTQTPRYLIKTRGQQVTLSCSPISGHRSVSWYQQTPGQGLQFLFEYFSETQRNKGNFPGRFSGRQFSNSRSEMNVSTLELGDSALYLCASSRSEGIYEQYFGPGTRLTVT.

This clone was counted only a few times. The rearrangement joins TRBV18 to TRBJ2-7, with 10 positions matching TRBD1. This CDR3 comprises 14 residues. Germline CDR1 reads KGHSH; CDR2 reads LQKENI. The J segment lost 5 bases and the V segment lost 6 bases, leaving 7 bases of the junction unmatched. DNA for the CDR3: TGTGCCAGCTCGAGGGGGACAGGGGCCGACGAGCAGTACTTC. It translates to CASSRGTGADEQYF.

The gene calls are TRBV7-9 and TRBJ2-1, with TRBD1 identical over 8 bases. CDR1 is SEHNR, CDR2 FQNEAQ, per germline (reference sequence). V trimming: 4 bases; J trimming: 1 base; junction bases outside the gene matches: 3. The CDR3 sequence is 15 residues long. The CDR3 sequence is CASSSGQVSYNEQFF. In DNA, the CDR3 is TGTGCCAGCAGCTCGGGACAGGTGTCCTACAATGAGCAGTTCTTC. Drawing the rest from reference TRBV7-9 and TRBJ2-1, the complete variable domain is DTGVSQNPRHKITKRGQNVTFRCDPISEHNRLYWYRQTLGQGPEFLTYFQNEAQLEKSRLLSDRFSAERPKGSFSTLEIQRTEQGDSAMYLCASSSGQVSYNEQFFGPGTRLTVL.

This clone was detected ten times or more. The V and J genes are TRBV20-1 and TRBJ2-1; D is perhaps TRBD2 (6 bases). CDR1 DFQATT and CDR2 SNEGSKA come from the germline V gene (reference sequence). This CDR3 spans 11 amino acids. Trimming removed 4 bases from V and 8 bases from J, with 9 bases in between. For the CDR3, the DNA is TGCAGTGCTAAACTAGCATATGAGCAGTTCTTC. Amino acid sequence: CSAKLAYEQFF.

This sequence joins TRBV24-1 and TRBJ2-5; a possible D gene is TRBD2 (5 bases). Germline V gives CDR1 KGHDR, CDR2 SFDVKD. The V end lost 4 bases, the J end lost 3 bases, and 14 bases lay between the germline ends. The CDR3 has 15 amino acids. CDR3 sequence reads: CATSEPGNNKETQYF. Written as DNA, the CDR3 is TGTGCCACCAGTGAACCCGGGAATAACAAAGAGACCCAGTACTTC.